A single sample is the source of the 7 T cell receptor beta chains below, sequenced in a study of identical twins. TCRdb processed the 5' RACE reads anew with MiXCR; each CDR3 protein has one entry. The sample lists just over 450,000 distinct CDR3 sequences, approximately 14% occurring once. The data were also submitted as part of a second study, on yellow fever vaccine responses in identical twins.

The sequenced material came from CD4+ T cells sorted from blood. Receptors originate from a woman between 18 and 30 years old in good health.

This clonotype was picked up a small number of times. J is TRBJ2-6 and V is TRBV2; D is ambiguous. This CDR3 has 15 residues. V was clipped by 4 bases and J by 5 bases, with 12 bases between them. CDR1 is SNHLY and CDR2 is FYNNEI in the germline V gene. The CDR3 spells CASSAASVRANVLTF. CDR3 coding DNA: TGTGCCAGCAGTGCCGCAAGTGTCCGGGCCAACGTCCTGACTTTC.

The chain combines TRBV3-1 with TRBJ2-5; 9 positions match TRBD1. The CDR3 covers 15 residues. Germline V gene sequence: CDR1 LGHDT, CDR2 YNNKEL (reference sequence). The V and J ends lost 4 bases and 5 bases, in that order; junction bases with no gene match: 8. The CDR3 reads CASSRRTGERETQYF. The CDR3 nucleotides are TGTGCCAGCAGCCGGCGGACAGGGGAAAGGGAGACCCAGTACTTC.

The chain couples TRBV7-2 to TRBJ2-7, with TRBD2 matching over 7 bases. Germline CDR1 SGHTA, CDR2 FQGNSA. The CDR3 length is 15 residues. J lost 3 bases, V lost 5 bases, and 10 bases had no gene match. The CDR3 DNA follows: TGTGCCAGCAGCCGATGGAGCGGGACTGGCTACGAGCAGTACTTC. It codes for CASSRWSGTGYEQYF.

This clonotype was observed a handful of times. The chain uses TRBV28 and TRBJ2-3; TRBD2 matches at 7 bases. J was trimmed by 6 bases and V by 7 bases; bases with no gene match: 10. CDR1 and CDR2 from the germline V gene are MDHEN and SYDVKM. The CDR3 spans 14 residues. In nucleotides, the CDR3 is TGTGCCAGCACCTGGGAGGGTATCGGGGATACGCAGTATTTT. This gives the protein CASTWEGIGDTQYF.

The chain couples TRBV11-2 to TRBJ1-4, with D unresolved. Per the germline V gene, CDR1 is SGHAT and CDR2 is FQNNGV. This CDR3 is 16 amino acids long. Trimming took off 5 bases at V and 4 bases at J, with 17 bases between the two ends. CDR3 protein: CASSKDFSQFNEKLFF. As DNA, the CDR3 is TGTGCCAGCAGCAAAGACTTCTCTCAGTTTAATGAAAAACTGTTTTTT.

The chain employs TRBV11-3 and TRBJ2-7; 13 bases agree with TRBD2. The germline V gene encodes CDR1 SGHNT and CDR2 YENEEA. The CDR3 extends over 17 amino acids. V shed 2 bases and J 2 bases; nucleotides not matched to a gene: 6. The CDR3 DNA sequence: TGTGCCAGCAGCTTACGGACTAGCGGGAGTGTAACCTACGAGCAGTACTTC. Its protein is CASSLRTSGSVTYEQYF.

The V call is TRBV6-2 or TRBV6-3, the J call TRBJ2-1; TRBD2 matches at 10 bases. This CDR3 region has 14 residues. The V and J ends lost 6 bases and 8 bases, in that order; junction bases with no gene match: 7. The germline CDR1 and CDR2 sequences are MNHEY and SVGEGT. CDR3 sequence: CASREAGGPDEQFF. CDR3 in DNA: TGTGCCAGCAGGGAAGCGGGAGGGCCAGATGAGCAGTTCTTC.